This T cell receptor (beta chain) was sequenced during a study of PD-L1 blockade in urothelial cancer. Measured with immunoSEQ multiplex PCR; TCRdb has only the in-frame clones, and not every one. The table includes 90,000 to 120,000 clones, roughly 84% detected once. Unmatched junction bases numbered 8, after V lost 1 base and J lost 4 bases. CDR3 length equals 16 residues. Germline V gene lookup returns CDR1 SGHDT and CDR2 YYEEEE. The clonotype originates from a man in his forties or fifties with urothelial cancer. The chain is built from TRBV5-6 and TRBJ1-5; 7 nucleotides line up with TRBD1. The material sequenced was PBMCs, taken around atezolizumab (anti-PD-L1) treatment. CDR3 sequence: CASSLQSGGENQPQHF. In DNA form, the CDR3 reads TGTGCCAGCAGCTTGCAGTCAGGGGGTGAAAATCAGCCCCAGCATTTT.